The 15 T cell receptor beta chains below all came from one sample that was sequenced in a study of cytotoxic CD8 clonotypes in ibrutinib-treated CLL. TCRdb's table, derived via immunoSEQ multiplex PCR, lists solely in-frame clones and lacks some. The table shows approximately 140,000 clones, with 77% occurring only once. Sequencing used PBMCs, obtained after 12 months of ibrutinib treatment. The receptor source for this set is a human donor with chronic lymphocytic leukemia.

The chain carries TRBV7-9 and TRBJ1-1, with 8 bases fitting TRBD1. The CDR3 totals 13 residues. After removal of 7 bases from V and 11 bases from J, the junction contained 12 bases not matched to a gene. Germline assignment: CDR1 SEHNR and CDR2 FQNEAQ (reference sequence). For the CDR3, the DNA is TGTGCCAGCAATCCAGGGGGCCTCCCGGCGGCTTTCTTT. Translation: CASNPGGLPAAFF.

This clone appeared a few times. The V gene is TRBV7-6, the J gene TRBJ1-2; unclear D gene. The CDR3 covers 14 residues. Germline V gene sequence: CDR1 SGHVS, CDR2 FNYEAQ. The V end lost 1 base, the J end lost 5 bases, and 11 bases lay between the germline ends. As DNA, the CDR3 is TGTGCCAGCAGCTTAGACCGAAGTCAGTATGGCTACACCTTC. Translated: CASSLDRSQYGYTF.

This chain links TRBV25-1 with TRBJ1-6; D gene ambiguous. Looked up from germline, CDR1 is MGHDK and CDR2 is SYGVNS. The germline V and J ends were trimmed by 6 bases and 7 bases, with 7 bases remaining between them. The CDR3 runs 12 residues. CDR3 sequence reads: CASRTGNSPLHF. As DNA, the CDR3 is TGTGCCAGCAGGACGGGAAATTCACCCCTCCACTTT.

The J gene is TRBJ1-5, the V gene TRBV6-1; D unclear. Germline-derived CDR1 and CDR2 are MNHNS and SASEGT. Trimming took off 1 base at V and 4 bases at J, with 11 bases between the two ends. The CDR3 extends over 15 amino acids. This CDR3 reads CASSEDGVVNQPQHF. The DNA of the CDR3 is TGTGCCAGCAGTGAAGACGGGGTGGTGAATCAGCCCCAGCATTTT.

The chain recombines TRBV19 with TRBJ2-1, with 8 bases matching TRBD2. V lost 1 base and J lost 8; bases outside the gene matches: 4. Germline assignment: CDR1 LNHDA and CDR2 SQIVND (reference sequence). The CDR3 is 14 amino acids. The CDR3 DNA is TGTGCCAGTAGTATAGCGGGAGGGCCCGATGAGCAGTTCTTC. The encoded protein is CASSIAGGPDEQFF.

The CDR3 is CASSYLGDGYTF. The CDR3 DNA follows: TGTGCCAGCAGTTACTTAGGGGACGGCTACACCTTC. This chain connects TRBV6-5 to TRBJ1-2; D might be TRBD1 (5 bases). In germline, CDR1 is MNHEY, CDR2 SVGAGI. The germline V and J ends were trimmed by 1 base and 8 bases, with 8 bases remaining between them. The CDR3 covers 12 residues.

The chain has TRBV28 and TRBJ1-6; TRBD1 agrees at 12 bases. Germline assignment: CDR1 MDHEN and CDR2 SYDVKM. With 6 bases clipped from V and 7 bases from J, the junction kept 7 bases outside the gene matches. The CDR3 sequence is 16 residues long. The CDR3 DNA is TGTGCCAGCAGCCTGGGACAGGGGGCCTCCAATTCACCCCTCCACTTT. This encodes CASSLGQGASNSPLHF.

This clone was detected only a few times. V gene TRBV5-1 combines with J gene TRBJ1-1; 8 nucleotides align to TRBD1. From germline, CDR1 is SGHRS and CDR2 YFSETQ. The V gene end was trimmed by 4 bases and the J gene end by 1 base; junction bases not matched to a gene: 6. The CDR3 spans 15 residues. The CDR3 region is CASSTQGQGNTEAFF. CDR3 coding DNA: TGCGCCAGCAGCACCCAAGGACAGGGGAACACTGAAGCTTTCTTT. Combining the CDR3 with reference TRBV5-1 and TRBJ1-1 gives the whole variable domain KAGVTQTPRYLIKTRGQQVTLSCSPISGHRSVSWYQQTPGQGLQFLFEYFSETQRNKGNFPGRFSGRQFSNSRSEMNVSTLELGDSALYLCASSTQGQGNTEAFFGQGTRLTVV.

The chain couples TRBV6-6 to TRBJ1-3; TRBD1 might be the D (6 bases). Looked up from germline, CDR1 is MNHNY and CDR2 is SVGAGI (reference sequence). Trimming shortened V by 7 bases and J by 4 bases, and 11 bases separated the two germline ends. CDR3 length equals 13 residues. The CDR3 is CASTLGQGNTIYF. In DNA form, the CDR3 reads TGTGCCAGCACCCTCGGACAGGGAAACACCATATATTTT.

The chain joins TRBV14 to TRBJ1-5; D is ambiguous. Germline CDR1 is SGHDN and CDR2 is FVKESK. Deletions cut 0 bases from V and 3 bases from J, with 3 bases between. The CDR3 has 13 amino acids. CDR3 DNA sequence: TGTGCCAGCAGCCAAGACATCAATCAGCCCCAGCATTTT. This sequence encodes CASSQDINQPQHF.

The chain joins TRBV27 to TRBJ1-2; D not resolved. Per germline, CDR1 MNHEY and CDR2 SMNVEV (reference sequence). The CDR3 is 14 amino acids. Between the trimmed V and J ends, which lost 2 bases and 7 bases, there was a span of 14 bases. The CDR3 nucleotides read TGTGCCAGCAGTTTAACACCTCAAATAGCTGGCTACACCTTC. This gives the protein CASSLTPQIAGYTF.

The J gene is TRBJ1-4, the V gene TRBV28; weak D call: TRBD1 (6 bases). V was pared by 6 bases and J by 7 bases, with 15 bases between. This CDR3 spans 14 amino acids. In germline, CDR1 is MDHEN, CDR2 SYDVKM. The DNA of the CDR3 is TGTGCCAGCAGCGGTACAGGGTGGGTTGAAAAACTGTTTTTT. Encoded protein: CASSGTGWVEKLFF.

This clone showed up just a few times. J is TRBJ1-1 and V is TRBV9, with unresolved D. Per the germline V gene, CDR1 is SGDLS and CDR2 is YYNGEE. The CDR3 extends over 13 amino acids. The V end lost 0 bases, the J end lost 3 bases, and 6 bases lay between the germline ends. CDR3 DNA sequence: TGTGCCAGCAGCGTAGCTATACACACTGAAGCTTTCTTT. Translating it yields CASSVAIHTEAFF.

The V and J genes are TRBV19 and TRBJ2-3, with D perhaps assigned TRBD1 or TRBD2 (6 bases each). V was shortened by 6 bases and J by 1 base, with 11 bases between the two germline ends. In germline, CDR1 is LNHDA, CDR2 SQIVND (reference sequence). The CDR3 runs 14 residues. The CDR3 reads CASRLRGGTDTQYF. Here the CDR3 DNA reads TGTGCCAGTAGGCTAAGGGGGGGCACAGATACGCAGTATTTT.

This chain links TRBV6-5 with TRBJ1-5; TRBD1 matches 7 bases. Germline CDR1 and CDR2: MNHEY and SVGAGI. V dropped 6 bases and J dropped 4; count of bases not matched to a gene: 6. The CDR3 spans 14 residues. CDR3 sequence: CASRSTGENQPQHF. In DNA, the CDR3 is TGTGCCAGCAGGAGCACAGGGGAAAATCAGCCCCAGCATTTT.